These 26 T cell receptor beta chains were sequenced from one sample in a study of blood T cell repertoires in COVID-19. This table comes from immunoSEQ multiplex PCR, and its TCRdb copy is limited to in-frame clones, with some not included. The sample holds 150,000 to 200,000 clones, 90% seen once. Sequencing was performed on peripheral blood. These receptors all come from a man aged 55-75 years with active or convalescent COVID-19.

The chain uses TRBV2 and TRBJ1-5; 9 bases align to TRBD1. The J segment lost 6 bases and the V segment lost 7 bases, leaving 7 bases of the junction unmatched. CDR1 SNHLY and CDR2 FYNNEI come from the germline V gene. The CDR3 is 14 residues long. CDR3: CASTQQGAGQPQHF. The CDR3 DNA follows: TGTGCCAGCACTCAACAGGGGGCAGGTCAGCCCCAGCATTTT.

The rearrangement uses TRBV4-2 and TRBJ2-6, with 7 positions matching TRBD1. Germline CDR1 reads LGHNA; CDR2 reads YNFKEQ. This CDR3 region has 17 residues. The ends lost 5 bases at V and 0 bases at J; junction bases unmatched: 7. For the CDR3, the DNA is TGTGCCAGCAGCTCGTCGACAGGGAGCTCTGGGGCCAACGTCCTGACTTTC. Translated: CASSSSTGSSGANVLTF.

This chain uses TRBV6-5 with TRBJ2-1, with D perhaps TRBD2 (5 bases). CDR3 size: 12 residues. Germline V gene lookup returns CDR1 MNHEY and CDR2 SVGAGI. V lost 8 bases and J lost 7, with 12 bases in between. CDR3 sequence (DNA): TGTGCCAGCTTCTCAGAGGGAAATGAGCAGTTCTTC. This encodes CASFSEGNEQFF.

The CDR3 nucleotides are TGTGCCAGCAGCCAAACCTTGGGGGGGGCCCACAATGAGCAGTTCTTC. It codes for CASSQTLGGAHNEQFF. The rearrangement joins TRBV3-1 (or the pseudogene TRBV3-2) to TRBJ2-1, with D possibly matching TRBD2 (7 bases). This CDR3 has 16 amino acids. Germline V CDR1 and CDR2: LGHDT, YNNKEL (reference sequence). The V end was cut by 2 bases, the J end by 5 bases, with 16 bases between.

V gene TRBV10-3 combines with J gene TRBJ2-1, with 11 bases matching TRBD2. Germline values: CDR1 ENHRY, CDR2 SYGVKD. CDR3 size: 15 residues. With 6 bases clipped from V and 6 bases from J, the junction kept 7 bases outside the gene matches. CDR3 protein: CAIRVAGGPGNEQFF. CDR3 DNA: TGTGCCATCAGAGTAGCGGGAGGGCCAGGCAATGAGCAGTTCTTC.

A word on this clone: The same CDR3 can be traced to other DNA sequences in this sample. The rearrangement joins TRBV9 to TRBJ2-7; D may be TRBD1 (6 bases). The CDR3 is made up of 14 amino acids. V gave up 1 base and J gave up 0 bases, with 8 bases separating them. Germline lookup yields CDR1 SGDLS and CDR2 YYNGEE. The CDR3 DNA reads as TGTGCCAGCAGCGTACAGGGGTCCTCCTACGAGCAGTACTTC. Amino acid sequence: CASSVQGSSYEQYF. The variable domain in full, completed from reference TRBV9 and TRBJ2-7, reads DSGVTQTPKHLITATGQRVTLRCSPRSGDLSVYWYQQSLDQGLQFLIQYYNGEERAKGNILERFSAQQFPDLHSELNLSSLELGDSALYFCASSVQGSSYEQYFGPGTRLTVT.

The chain couples TRBV7-6 to TRBJ1-2; 10 bases match TRBD1. The CDR3 is 15 residues long. V was pared by 1 base and J by 5 bases, with 4 bases of the junction left unmatched. Germline lookup yields CDR1 SGHVS and CDR2 FNYEAQ. The CDR3 reads CASSLGQGAGYGYTF. As DNA, the CDR3 is TGTGCCAGCAGCTTAGGACAGGGGGCAGGGTATGGCTACACCTTC.

CDR3 in DNA: TGTGCCAGCAGCGTAGGCAATAGCTTCGGGACACGGAACTACAATGAGCAGTTCTTC. Amino acid sequence: CASSVGNSFGTRNYNEQFF. V gene TRBV9 combines with J gene TRBJ2-1; TRBD1 is a possible D gene (6 bases). V was shortened by 0 bases and J by 3 bases, with 22 bases between the two germline ends. From germline, CDR1 is SGDLS and CDR2 YYNGEE. The CDR3 contains 19 residues.

V usage is TRBV6-5 and J usage is TRBJ2-3; possibly TRBD1 for D (6 bases). The V gene's germline CDR1 is MNHEY and CDR2 SVGAGI. CDR3 length equals 15 residues. The V gene lost 3 bases and the J gene lost 2 bases, with 12 bases spanning the gap. The CDR3 region has the DNA TGTGCCAGCAGTTATTCGGGACAATACACAGATACGCAGTATTTT. Its protein product is CASSYSGQYTDTQYF.

This clone showed up just once. This chain links TRBV14 with TRBJ2-1, with 9 bases that match TRBD2. CDR3 size: 16 residues. The J segment lost 8 bases and the V segment lost 1 base, leaving 9 bases of the junction unmatched. Germline V CDR1 and CDR2: SGHDN, FVKESK. The CDR3 sequence is CASSQARGGARYEQFF. The CDR3 nucleotides read TGTGCCAGCAGCCAAGCCCGCGGGGGGGCGAGGTATGAGCAGTTCTTC.

The chain is built from TRBV5-1 and TRBJ1-1; D is perhaps TRBD1 (5 bases). From germline, CDR1 is SGHRS and CDR2 YFSETQ. The CDR3 runs 14 residues. V lost 0 bases and J 6 bases, leaving 12 bases between the germline ends. CDR3 region: CASSLDSSGSEAFF. The CDR3 DNA sequence: TGCGCCAGCAGCTTGGATAGTTCAGGGTCTGAAGCTTTCTTT.

This chain uses TRBV5-1 with TRBJ1-1, with 7 positions matching TRBD1. CDR1 is SGHRS, CDR2 YFSETQ, per germline. The V gene end was trimmed by 4 bases and the J gene end by 2 bases; junction bases not matched to a gene: 8. The CDR3 loop spans 15 amino acids. The CDR3 loop is CASSPPGQRNTEAFF. In DNA, the CDR3 is TGCGCCAGCAGCCCCCCGGGACAGCGAAACACTGAAGCTTTCTTT.

The rearrangement uses TRBV27 and TRBJ1-2; D is perhaps TRBD1 (6 bases). V lost 7 bases to trimming and J lost 6 bases, with 15 bases between them. There are 13 residues in the CDR3. CDR1 MNHEY and CDR2 SMNVEV come from the germline V gene (reference sequence). The CDR3: CASTATGKHGYTF. DNA for the CDR3: TGTGCCAGCACAGCTACAGGGAAGCATGGCTACACCTTC.

DNA of the CDR3: TGTGCCAGCACCTCCAGGGATACGCAGTATTTT. This sequence encodes CASTSRDTQYF. The chain employs TRBV12-3 or TRBV12-4 and TRBJ2-3; no firm D call. V was pared by 7 bases and J by 6 bases, with 8 bases between. This CDR3 comprises 11 residues.

This chain joins TRBV9 and TRBJ1-1; 8 positions match TRBD1. Germline V gives CDR1 SGDLS, CDR2 YYNGEE. The CDR3 spans 17 residues. V gave up 5 bases and J gave up 0 bases; unmatched junction bases: 12. CDR3 residues: CASRARLDRVVNTEAFF. The DNA of the CDR3 is TGTGCCAGCAGAGCTAGACTGGACAGGGTCGTGAACACTGAAGCTTTCTTT.

As to this clone: Other DNA sequences in this sample translate to the same CDR3. This chain uses TRBV29-1 with TRBJ1-3, with 7 nucleotides matching TRBD1. The CDR3 consists of 14 residues. With 4 bases clipped from V and 0 bases from J, the junction kept 3 bases outside the gene matches. Per germline, CDR1 SQVTM and CDR2 ANQGSEA. For the CDR3, the DNA is TGCAGCGTTGGGACAGGAGGCTCTGGAAACACCATATATTTT. It translates to CSVGTGGSGNTIYF.

This chain uses TRBV11-3 with TRBJ2-5; 8 positions match TRBD1. Germline CDR1 is SGHNT and CDR2 is YENEEA. The CDR3 runs to 16 residues. The trim removed 4 bases at V and 5 bases at J, leaving 12 bases unmatched. The CDR3 protein is CASSSTGQGSQETQYF. The DNA for the CDR3 is TGTGCCAGCAGCTCGACTGGACAGGGTAGTCAGGAGACCCAGTACTTC.

This chain links TRBV19 with TRBJ2-1; D call uncertain. The CDR3 spans 12 residues. V was shortened by 7 bases and J by 7 bases, with 11 bases between the two germline ends. Germline CDR1 reads LNHDA; CDR2 reads SQIVND (reference sequence). CDR3 DNA: TGTGCCAGTAACGAGGCTACGAATGAGCAGTTCTTC. Protein: CASNEATNEQFF.

The CDR3 region has the DNA TGTGCCAGCAGTCCAGATAACAGGGATCTGTTTGTTAACAATGAGCAGTTCTTC. It specifies CASSPDNRDLFVNNEQFF. This rearrangement joins TRBV5-6 to TRBJ2-1; TRBD1 is a possible D gene (6 bases). The germline V gene encodes CDR1 SGHDT and CDR2 YYEEEE. Trimming pared 5 bases from V and 5 bases from J, leaving 26 bases between. The CDR3 has 18 amino acids.

This sequence joins TRBV10-2 and TRBJ1-6; 9 bases fit TRBD1. With 2 bases clipped from V and 7 bases from J, the junction kept 3 bases outside the gene matches. This CDR3 comprises 15 residues. Germline loops: CDR1 WSHSY, CDR2 SAAADI. The CDR3 loop is CASSEHGQGNSPLHF. The CDR3 coding sequence is TGCGCCAGCAGTGAGCACGGACAGGGGAATTCACCCCTCCACTTT.

The chain employs TRBV29-1 and TRBJ2-5, with 8 bases identical to TRBD2. V gave up 8 bases and J gave up 2 bases; unmatched junction bases: 7. The CDR3 spans 13 residues. CDR1 is SQVTM and CDR2 is ANQGSEA in the germline V gene. The chain's CDR3 is CSLASSGQETQYF. The DNA of the CDR3 is TGCAGCTTAGCCTCTAGCGGGCAAGAGACCCAGTACTTC. The full variable domain, rest sourced from reference TRBV29-1 and TRBJ2-5, is SAVISQKPSRDICQRGTSLTIQCQVDSQVTMMFWYRQQPGQSLTLIATANQGSEATYESGFVIDKFPISRPNLTFSTLTVSNMSPEDSSIYLCSLASSGQETQYFGPGTRLLVL.

The rearrangement uses TRBV18 and TRBJ1-1, with D possibly being TRBD1 (6 bases). The CDR3 is 15 amino acids. Germline CDR1 KGHSH, CDR2 LQKENI. V was trimmed by 1 base and J by 5 bases, leaving 14 bases between them. CDR3 region: CASSPQTGARTEAFF. The CDR3 DNA is TGTGCCAGCTCACCACAGACAGGTGCTAGGACTGAAGCTTTCTTT. The full variable domain, in which reference TRBV18 and TRBJ1-1 provide the parts outside the CDR3, is NAGVMQNPRHLVRRRGQEARLRCSPMKGHSHVYWYRQLPEEGLKFMVYLQKENIIDESGMPKERFSAEFPKEGPSILRIQQVVRGDSAAYFCASSPQTGARTEAFFGQGTRLTVV.

This chain's CDR3 is CASSPIAKKNNEQFF. CDR3 coding DNA: TGTGCCAGCAGCCCAATCGCTAAGAAGAACAATGAGCAGTTCTTC. The V gene is TRBV7-9, the J gene TRBJ2-1; D gene unclear. V was clipped by 5 bases and J by 5 bases, with 16 bases between them. The CDR3 length is 15 residues. Germline V lookup: CDR1 SEHNR, CDR2 FQNEAQ (reference sequence).

The V call is TRBV6-5, the J call TRBJ2-5, with a weak D call TRBD2 (5 bases). V was shortened by 0 bases and J by 4 bases, with 6 bases between the two germline ends. The germline V gene has CDR1 MNHEY and CDR2 SVGAGI. The CDR3 runs to 13 residues. In DNA, the CDR3 is TGTGCCAGCAGTTACTCGAGGGTAGAGACCCAGTACTTC. It translates to CASSYSRVETQYF.

In its sample, this clone was seen a few times. CDR3 protein: CASRPGQGTRISEKLFF. The CDR3 DNA reads TGCGCCAGTCGCCCGGGACAGGGGACGCGAATCAGTGAAAAACTGTTTTTT. The chain couples TRBV5-1 to TRBJ1-4; 10 nucleotides line up with TRBD1. V shed 8 bases, J shed 7 bases, and the junction held 17 bases outside the gene matches. CDR1 and CDR2 (germline): SGHRS, YFSETQ. The CDR3 consists of 17 residues.

This clone was seen just once. This chain links TRBV3-1 (or the pseudogene TRBV3-2) with TRBJ1-1; D is unclear. Germline loops: CDR1 LGHDT, CDR2 YNNKEL (reference sequence). V was cut by 1 base and J by 5 bases, with 8 bases left in between. This CDR3 comprises 13 residues. The CDR3 reads CASSQGGLTEAFF. Here the CDR3 DNA reads TGTGCCAGCAGCCAAGGAGGGTTAACTGAAGCTTTCTTT.